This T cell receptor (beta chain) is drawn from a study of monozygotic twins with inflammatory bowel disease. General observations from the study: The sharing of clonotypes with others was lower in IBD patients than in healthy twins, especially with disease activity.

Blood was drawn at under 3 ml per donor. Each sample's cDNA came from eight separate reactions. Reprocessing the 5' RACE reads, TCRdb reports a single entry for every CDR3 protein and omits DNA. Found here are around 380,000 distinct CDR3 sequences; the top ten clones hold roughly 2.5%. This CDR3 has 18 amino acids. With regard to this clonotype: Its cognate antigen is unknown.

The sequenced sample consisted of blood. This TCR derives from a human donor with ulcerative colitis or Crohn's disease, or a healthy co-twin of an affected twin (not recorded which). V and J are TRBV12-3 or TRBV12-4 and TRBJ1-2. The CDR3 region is CASSLEGQRRNLNYGYTF.